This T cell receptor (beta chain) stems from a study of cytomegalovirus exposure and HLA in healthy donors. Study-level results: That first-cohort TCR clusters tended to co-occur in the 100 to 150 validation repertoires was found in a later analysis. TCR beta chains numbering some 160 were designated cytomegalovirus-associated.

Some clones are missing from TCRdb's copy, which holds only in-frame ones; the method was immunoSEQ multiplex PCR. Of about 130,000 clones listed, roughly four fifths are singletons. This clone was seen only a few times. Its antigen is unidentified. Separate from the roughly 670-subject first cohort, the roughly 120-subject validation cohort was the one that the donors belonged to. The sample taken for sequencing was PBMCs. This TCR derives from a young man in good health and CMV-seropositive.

This CDR3 is CASSVGTGVKDTIYF. CDR3 sequence (DNA): TGTGCCAGCAGCGTGGGGACAGGGGTAAAGGACACCATATATTTT. This chain joins TRBV9 and TRBJ1-3; TRBD1 aligns across 10 bases. Germline V gives CDR1 SGDLS, CDR2 YYNGEE. There are 15 residues in the CDR3. V lost 2 bases to trimming and J lost 8 bases; unmatched junction nucleotides: 7.